This T cell receptor beta chain was captured in a study of regulatory T cells in long-lasting Graves disease. Overall study: Antithyroid drug exposure in newly diagnosed Graves' patients had lasted under 3 months.

General study points: The study found persistent patients shared more public clonotypes (approximately 2,700) than new patients (approximately 870). Graves' patients with persistent disease showed TCR diversity lower than patients newly diagnosed.

Relying on iRepertoire HTBI primers and Arm-PCR of CDR3 regions, the team built TCR beta libraries. One entry per CDR3 protein, called by TCRdb with MiXCR from the multiplex PCR reads. The sample holds 350,000 to 450,000 distinct CDR3 sequences, around 14% seen once. Germline V CDR1 and CDR2: MRHNA, SNTAGT. CDR3 length equals 15 residues. Unmatched junction bases numbered 10, after V lost 6 bases and J lost 2 bases. The sample's time point: newly diagnosed GD, antithyroid drugs for less than 3 months. Preparation of the TCR library used RNA extracted from PBMCs. A few counts support this clonotype. Its matching antigen is unknown. In addition, the sample was reused for a study of T cells in Graves' hyperthyroidism and ophthalmopathy.

The source material was peripheral blood mononuclear cells (PBMCs), sampled at new diagnosis, from a patient treated with antithyroid drugs. This clonotype was obtained from a woman aged 25 to 45 with Graves disease. The chain uses TRBV6-4 and TRBJ2-7, with 7 bases identical to TRBD1. CDR3 sequence: CASRADRVGTYEQYF. The CDR3 bases are TGTGCCAGCAGGGCAGACAGGGTCGGGACCTACGAGCAGTACTTC.